The 4 T cell receptor beta chains presented below share a single source sample, sequenced in a study of shared clonotypes between healthy human individuals. Method: immunoSEQ multiplex PCR; TCRdb's copy keeps in-frame clones and lacks some. Altogether about a million clones are present, about 77% being singletons, with the ten largest covering roughly 1.5%. The sequencing sample was made of memory CD4+ T cells sorted from blood. Subset noted: CD45RA-negative fraction. These receptors all come from a man aged 18 to 30 in good health.

The rearrangement links TRBV18 to TRBJ1-4; unclear D gene. The CDR3 loop spans 15 amino acids. V was shortened by 3 bases and J by 5 bases, with 13 bases between the two germline ends. Per germline, CDR1 KGHSH and CDR2 LQKENI. CDR3: CASSPTGPINEKLFF. CDR3 DNA: TGTGCCAGCTCACCTACCGGGCCTATAAATGAAAAACTGTTTTTT.

The chain joins TRBV10-2 to TRBJ2-7; the D gene is possibly TRBD1 (5 bases). Trimming removed 10 bases at V and 1 base at J, with 11 bases between. The CDR3 consists of 12 residues. Per the germline V gene, CDR1 is WSHSY and CDR2 is SAAADI. The CDR3 bases are TGCGCCACCAAAGGGGTTTCCTACGAGCAGTACTTC. It specifies CATKGVSYEQYF.

The chain employs TRBV9 and TRBJ2-1; D remains ambiguous. Germline V gene data show CDR1 as SGDLS and CDR2 as YYNGEE. The V and J ends lost 0 bases and 2 bases respectively, with 9 bases between them. This CDR3 contains 15 residues. CDR3: CASSVAFVPYNEQFF. CDR3 in DNA: TGTGCCAGCAGCGTAGCTTTCGTACCCTACAATGAGCAGTTCTTC.

This chain uses TRBV2 with TRBJ2-1, with D possibly matching TRBD1 (8 bases). V lost 5 bases and J lost 12, with 20 bases in between. The CDR3 contains 14 residues. The germline V gene encodes CDR1 SNHLY and CDR2 FYNNEI. CDR3 protein: CASSQDREGYWQFF. The CDR3, as DNA: TGTGCCAGCAGTCAGGACAGGGAGGGGTATTGGCAGTTCTTC. Combining the CDR3 with reference TRBV2 and TRBJ2-1 gives the whole variable domain EPEVTQTPSHQVTQMGQEVILRCVPISNHLYFYWYRQILGQKVEFLVSFYNNEISEKSEIFDDQFSVERPDGSNFTLKIRSTKLEDSAMYFCASSQDREGYWQFFGPGTRLTVL.